Shown below are 25 T cell receptor beta chains from a single sample sequenced in a study of T cells in Graves' hyperthyroidism and ophthalmopathy. Amplification of TCR beta CDR3 regions used RNA as the template. The primer set for the first-round RT-PCR of the TCR CDR3 was HTBI. TCRdb reanalysed the multiplex PCR reads using MiXCR and keeps one entry per CDR3 protein. The profile shows 550,000 to 800,000 distinct CDR3 sequences, approximately 15% of them singletons. Sequencing used blood. Receptors originate from a man aged 50-59 years with Graves' hyperthyroidism.

This clonotype has a handful of counts. The chain links TRBV2 to TRBJ1-3, with 10 bases matching TRBD1. The CDR3 spans 17 residues. After removal of 2 bases from V and 3 bases from J, the junction contained 7 bases not matched to a gene. The germline gives CDR1 SNHLY, CDR2 FYNNEI. This CDR3 reads CASSEHAGTGDGNTIYF. In DNA form, the CDR3 reads TGTGCCAGCAGTGAACATGCAGGGACAGGGGATGGAAACACCATATATTTT.

CDR3: CASSSSVGSTDTQYF. CDR3 sequence (DNA): TGTGCCAGCAGCTCCTCGGTGGGCAGCACAGATACGCAGTATTTT. The chain recombines TRBV7-3 with TRBJ2-3; no clear D. Between the trimmed V and J ends, which lost 4 bases and 0 bases, there was a span of 11 bases. CDR3 size: 15 residues. Germline V gene lookup returns CDR1 SGHTA and CDR2 FQGTGA.

This clonotype was counted at least ten times. In nucleotides, the CDR3 is TGTGCCAGCAGTGGATCACAGGGGTGGGTCACTGAAGCTTTCTTT. Its protein product is CASSGSQGWVTEAFF. The chain has TRBV6-1 and TRBJ1-1; TRBD1 matches at 7 bases. The germline V gene encodes CDR1 MNHNS and CDR2 SASEGT. V was clipped by 4 bases and J by 4 bases; unmatched bases: 9. CDR3 size: 15 residues.

This clonotype was recorded many times. The gene calls are TRBV20-1 and TRBJ2-3; D call uncertain. Trimming left V 5 bases short and J 0 bases short, with 9 bases between. From germline, CDR1 is DFQATT and CDR2 SNEGSKA (reference sequence). This CDR3 contains 13 residues. This chain's CDR3 is CSAPGSSTDTQYF. CDR3 DNA: TGCAGTGCTCCCGGGTCTAGCACAGATACGCAGTATTTT.

The rearrangement links TRBV11-2 to TRBJ1-4; no firm D call. CDR1 and CDR2 (germline): SGHAT, FQNNGV. Trimming took 3 bases from V and 8 from J, leaving 13 bases between them. The length of the CDR3 is 14 residues. The CDR3 sequence is CASSFAGFREKLFF. The CDR3 DNA is TGTGCCAGCAGCTTTGCGGGGTTTAGAGAAAAACTGTTTTTT. The full variable domain, completed using reference TRBV11-2 and TRBJ1-4, is EAGVAQSPRYKIIEKRQSVAFWCNPISGHATLYWYQQILGQGPKLLIQFQNNGVVDDSQLPKDRFSAERLKGVDSTLKIQPAKLEDSAVYLCASSFAGFREKLFFGSGTQLSVL.

This clonotype has just one count. The chain links TRBV18 to TRBJ1-2; no definite D call. The V gene's germline CDR1 is KGHSH and CDR2 LQKENI. With 6 bases removed from V and 3 bases from J, the gap between germline ends came to 8 bases. There are 12 residues in the CDR3. The CDR3 here is CASSRRDYGYTF. CDR3 bases: TGTGCCAGCTCGCGGCGGGACTATGGCTACACCTTC.

The V and J genes are TRBV20-1 and TRBJ1-5; TRBD1 might be the D (5 bases). The V end lost 3 bases, the J end lost 1 base, and 13 bases lay between the germline ends. From germline, CDR1 is DFQATT and CDR2 SNEGSKA (reference sequence). The CDR3 is 15 amino acids. The CDR3 DNA follows: TGCAGTGCTAGTGGGGGGTATCGGAGCAATCAGCCCCAGCATTTT. Translation: CSASGGYRSNQPQHF.

The chain joins TRBV7-6 to TRBJ2-3, with D perhaps matching TRBD2 (11 bases). Trimming shortened V by 9 bases and J by 0 bases, and 31 bases separated the two germline ends. The length of the CDR3 is 20 residues. Germline values: CDR1 SGHVS, CDR2 FNYEAQ. CDR3 protein: CAREDRGTSGSHPSTDTQYF. DNA for the CDR3: TGTGCCAGGGAGGACAGGGGGACTAGCGGTTCTCACCCTAGCACAGATACGCAGTATTTT.

The V call is TRBV11-2, the J call TRBJ2-7; D is undetermined. Germline V CDR1 and CDR2: SGHAT, FQNNGV. V was clipped by 2 bases and J by 3 bases, with 11 bases between them. CDR3 length equals 14 residues. The DNA for the CDR3 is TGTGCCAGCAGCTTAATCGGCGGAGACTACGAGCAGTACTTC. It specifies CASSLIGGDYEQYF. Together with reference TRBV11-2 and TRBJ2-7, the CDR3 gives the full variable domain: EAGVAQSPRYKIIEKRQSVAFWCNPISGHATLYWYQQILGQGPKLLIQFQNNGVVDDSQLPKDRFSAERLKGVDSTLKIQPAKLEDSAVYLCASSLIGGDYEQYFGPGTRLTVT.

Comment on this clonotype: Relative to the germline gene, one junction end is altered; a read error may explain this. This chain links TRBV6-5 with TRBJ1-2; tentative D call: TRBD1 (6 bases). CDR3 length equals 14 residues. The V gene's germline CDR1 is MNHEY and CDR2 SVGAGI. CDR3 sequence reads: CAGSYTGHNYGYTF. The CDR3 DNA reads as TGTGCCGGCAGTTACACAGGGCACAACTATGGCTACACCTTC.

The chain uses TRBV12-5 and TRBJ2-5; D is ambiguous. The germline gives CDR1 LGHNT, CDR2 FRNRAP. This CDR3 comprises 12 residues. V was shortened by 5 bases and J by 4 bases, with 8 bases between the two germline ends. DNA for the CDR3: TGTGCTAGTGGTCCCTCCCTAGAGACCCAGTACTTC. It translates to CASGPSLETQYF. Using reference TRBV12-5 and TRBJ2-5 for the parts outside the CDR3, the full variable domain is DARVTQTPRHKVTEMGQEVTMRCQPILGHNTVFWYRQTMMQGLELLAYFRNRAPLDDSGMPKDRFSAEMPDATLATLKIQPSEPRDSAVYFCASGPSLETQYFGPGTRLLVL.

This clonotype was counted ten times or more. The chain recombines TRBV28 with TRBJ1-2; possible D gene TRBD1, 6 bases. The germline V gene has CDR1 MDHEN and CDR2 SYDVKM. V lost 6 bases and J lost 0, with 17 bases in between. The CDR3 covers 16 residues. CDR3 sequence reads: CASRVRGGGANYGYTF. Here the CDR3 DNA reads TGTGCCAGCAGGGTCAGGGGCGGAGGAGCTAACTATGGCTACACCTTC.

CDR3 protein: CASSKDPASYNEQFF. In DNA form, the CDR3 reads TGTGCCAGCAGTAAGGACCCAGCTTCCTACAATGAGCAGTTCTTC. The V and J genes are TRBV12-3 or TRBV12-4 and TRBJ2-1; D ambiguous. V was shortened by 5 bases and J by 1 base, with 12 bases between the two germline ends. CDR3 length: 15 residues.

This clonotype was seen many times. The CDR3 DNA reads as TGTGCCACTCTTCGGGCACTAGCGGGAGATGAGCAGTTCTTC. It yields the protein CATLRALAGDEQFF. The J gene is TRBJ2-1, the V gene TRBV28, with 11 bases lining up with TRBD2. In germline, CDR1 is MDHEN, CDR2 SYDVKM. The CDR3 runs 14 residues. Losses at the gene ends were 10 bases for V and 8 bases for J; bases not matched to a gene: 10.

This clonotype was picked up a small number of times. The rearrangement links TRBV10-3 to TRBJ2-1; D not certain. The CDR3 is made up of 14 amino acids. With 6 bases removed from V and 5 bases from J, the gap between germline ends came to 14 bases. CDR1 and CDR2 from the germline V gene are ENHRY and SYGVKD. The CDR3 DNA reads TGTGCCATCAGCAACTCCTCGAGTCACAATGAGCAGTTCTTC. This encodes CAISNSSSHNEQFF.

The sample holds a few counts of this clonotype. This chain joins TRBV9 and TRBJ2-6; perhaps TRBD2 as D (7 bases). V was pared by 0 bases and J by 0 bases, with 16 bases between. This CDR3 is 19 amino acids long. Per the germline V gene, CDR1 is SGDLS and CDR2 is YYNGEE. The chain's CDR3 is CASSVVSGGQSSGANVLTF. In DNA form, the CDR3 reads TGTGCCAGCAGCGTAGTCTCCGGGGGGCAAAGCTCTGGGGCCAACGTCCTGACTTTC. The full variable domain, its missing parts supplied by reference TRBV9 and TRBJ2-6, is DSGVTQTPKHLITATGQRVTLRCSPRSGDLSVYWYQQSLDQGLQFLIQYYNGEERAKGNILERFSAQQFPDLHSELNLSSLELGDSALYFCASSVVSGGQSSGANVLTFGAGSRLTVL.

This clonotype has a count of ten or more. The V gene is TRBV10-3, the J gene TRBJ1-2, with 7 bases identical to TRBD1. The germline CDR1 and CDR2 sequences are ENHRY and SYGVKD. Trimming took 4 bases from V and 10 from J; bases not matched to a gene: 6. This CDR3 has 12 residues. CDR3 protein: CAISGGDSTYTF. For the CDR3, the DNA is TGTGCCATCAGTGGGGGGGACAGTACCTACACCTTC.

At least ten counts were recorded for this clonotype. V usage is TRBV28 and J usage is TRBJ1-3; the match to TRBD1 covers 11 bases. Trimming at V came to 4 bases and at J to 2 bases, leaving 4 bases not matched to a gene. The CDR3 runs 16 residues. Germline-derived CDR1 and CDR2 are MDHEN and SYDVKM. Written as DNA, the CDR3 is TGTGCCAGCAGTTGGGGACAGGGGGGAGCTGGAAACACCATATATTTT. It yields the protein CASSWGQGGAGNTIYF.

This clonotype was observed a handful of times. CDR3: CASSFPVGATEAFF. CDR3 sequence (DNA): TGTGCCAGCAGCTTCCCTGTCGGTGCGACTGAAGCTTTCTTT. The rearrangement links TRBV7-9 to TRBJ1-1; no reliable D call. The CDR3 is made up of 14 amino acids. Germline values: CDR1 SEHNR, CDR2 FQNEAQ (reference sequence). Trimming removed 3 bases at V and 5 bases at J, with 13 bases between.

This clonotype appeared many times. The chain joins TRBV5-1 to TRBJ2-7, with 10 bases fitting TRBD1. The CDR3 loop spans 15 amino acids. Germline assignment: CDR1 SGHRS and CDR2 YFSETQ. V gave up 3 bases and J gave up 7 bases; unmatched junction bases: 10. CDR3 DNA sequence: TGCGCCAGCAGCTACTCCGGGACAGGGGCCTGGGAGCAGTACTTC. Translation gives CASSYSGTGAWEQYF.

This clonotype came up a few times. The V call is TRBV28, the J call TRBJ2-4, with 11 bases aligning to TRBD1. CDR1 and CDR2 from the germline V gene are MDHEN and SYDVKM. The CDR3 sequence is 17 residues long. With V trimmed by 5 bases and J by 8 bases, 14 bases remained unmatched. CDR3 DNA: TGTGCCAGCAGTCCCGGACAGGGGGCGCGCATAGGTGACATTCAGTACTTC. Its translation: CASSPGQGARIGDIQYF.

The V and J genes are TRBV3-1 and TRBJ2-7; tentatively, D is TRBD2 (6 bases). The CDR3 covers 17 residues. Trimming removed 3 bases from V and 0 bases from J, with 18 bases in between. CDR1 and CDR2 from the germline V gene are LGHDT and YNNKEL (reference sequence). CDR3 residues: CASSHPGSGWSSYEQYF. As DNA, the CDR3 is TGTGCCAGCAGCCATCCGGGGAGCGGGTGGAGCTCCTACGAGCAGTACTTC.

As regards this clonotype: Just one base apart from a much larger clone, this may be a read error. DNA of the CDR3: TGCAGTGCTAACCCCGGACTAGTAGGCGAGCAGTACTTC. Its translation: CSANPGLVGEQYF. The chain recombines TRBV20-1 with TRBJ2-7, with 7 bases fitting TRBD2. This CDR3 contains 13 residues. CDR1 is DFQATT and CDR2 is SNEGSKA in the germline V gene (reference sequence). The junction had 9 bases not matched to a gene; V was cut back by 4 bases and J by 6 bases.

This clonotype was recorded a few times. The V and J genes are TRBV18 and TRBJ1-2, with a tentative D call TRBD1 (6 bases). The germline V and J ends were trimmed by 2 bases and 4 bases, with 14 bases remaining between them. Germline values: CDR1 KGHSH, CDR2 LQKENI. This CDR3 has 15 residues. CDR3 protein: CASSPNPGDPYGYTF. Here the CDR3 DNA reads TGTGCCAGCTCACCAAATCCAGGGGATCCCTATGGCTACACCTTC.

In its sample, this clonotype was seen once. This chain joins TRBV19 and TRBJ1-2; the match to TRBD1 covers 8 bases. J lost 7 bases, V lost 4 bases, and 5 bases had no gene match. The germline V gene has CDR1 LNHDA and CDR2 SQIVND (reference sequence). The CDR3 contains 13 residues. CDR3 coding DNA: TGTGCCAGTAGTAGCACAGGGGGTATTGGCTACACCTTC. Translation: CASSSTGGIGYTF.